This T cell receptor beta chain derives from a study of regulatory T cells in long-lasting Graves disease. Trimming removed 5 bases from V and 9 bases from J; junction bases left unmatched: 9. CDR3 length: 13 residues. Germline V CDR1 and CDR2: SGHTA, FQGNSA. CDR3-region Arm-PCR and iRepertoire HTBI primers produced the TCR beta libraries. One entry per CDR3 protein results from TCRdb running MiXCR on the multiplex PCR reads. The sample consists of about 310,000 distinct CDR3 sequences, roughly a fifth of them appearing once. This clonotype has a count of ten or more. As for time point: persistent/refractory GD, antithyroid drugs over 5 years with positive TRAb. Isolated PBMC RNA provided the starting material for the TCR library. Approximately 10-milliliter peripheral blood samples went into EDTA tubes.

Sequences were derived from peripheral blood mononuclear cells (PBMCs), sampled when the disease was refractory, from a patient treated with antithyroid drugs. This chain links TRBV7-2 with TRBJ1-2; 7 nucleotides agree with TRBD1. The clonotype comes from a female donor with Graves disease. In DNA, the CDR3 is TGTGCCAGCAGCCCAGGGGGGGGCGAAAGCTACACCTTC. The encoded protein is CASSPGGGESYTF.